The 19 T cell receptor beta chains in this list originate from one sample, sequenced in a study of identifying expanded T cells in peripheral blood. Here immunoSEQ multiplex PCR was the method, and the copy in TCRdb shows in-frame clones only, minus some. The table has around 120,000 clones, 75% to 90% seen once. Sequenced sample: blood. The receptors shown here come from a person aged 18-69 years in good health.

This chain links TRBV7-8 with TRBJ1-1, with a weak D call TRBD1 (6 bases). The CDR3 sequence is 17 residues long. Germline CDR1 reads SGHVS; CDR2 reads FQNEAQ. V was clipped by 2 bases and J by 0 bases, with 16 bases between them. CDR3 loop: CASSLLDRLTMNTEAFF. In DNA, the CDR3 is TGTGCCAGCAGCTTATTGGACAGACTAACCATGAACACTGAAGCTTTCTTT.

This chain joins TRBV2 and TRBJ1-2, with 7 bases that match TRBD1. V lost 5 bases to trimming and J lost 1 base; unmatched junction nucleotides: 10. Germline CDR1 SNHLY, CDR2 FYNNEI. The CDR3 runs 16 residues. The CDR3 DNA reads as TGTGCCAGCAGTAAAACAGGGGCCTCTGGTAACTATGGCTACACCTTC. It yields the protein CASSKTGASGNYGYTF.

The chain couples TRBV5-1 to TRBJ2-5; either TRBD1 or TRBD2 may fit D (5 bases each). The CDR3 is 18 amino acids. Trimming stripped 4 bases from V and 2 bases from J, with 24 bases between. Germline V gene sequence: CDR1 SGHRS, CDR2 YFSETQ. The CDR3, as DNA: TGCGCCAGCAGCCCCGGACGGGCGAATTGGGACGTACAAGAGACCCAGTACTTC. Its translation is CASSPGRANWDVQETQYF.

This chain connects TRBV2 to TRBJ1-6; 9 bases agree with TRBD1. The CDR3 has 15 residues. Trimming removed 5 bases from V and 11 bases from J; junction bases left unmatched: 10. Germline V gene data show CDR1 as SNHLY and CDR2 as FYNNEI. CDR3 protein: CASSRSGTGTPPLHF. The CDR3 nucleotides read TGTGCCAGCAGTCGGTCCGGGACAGGGACCCCACCCCTCCACTTT. Filled out from reference TRBV2 and TRBJ1-6, the complete variable domain reads EPEVTQTPSHQVTQMGQEVILRCVPISNHLYFYWYRQILGQKVEFLVSFYNNEISEKSEIFDDQFSVERPDGSNFTLKIRSTKLEDSAMYFCASSRSGTGTPPLHFGNGTRLTVT.

V gene TRBV4-1 combines with J gene TRBJ2-2; tentative D call: TRBD2 (6 bases). Trimming left V 1 base short and J 7 bases short, with 13 bases between. The CDR3 has 15 residues. Germline assignment: CDR1 MGHRA and CDR2 YSYEKL. The CDR3 coding sequence is TGCGCCAGCAGCCAAGGGCGGGACGGAGACGGGGAGCTGTTTTTT. This encodes CASSQGRDGDGELFF.

The gene calls are TRBV6-5 and TRBJ2-7; a possible D gene is TRBD1 (5 bases). Germline assignment: CDR1 MNHEY and CDR2 SVGAGI. The CDR3 sequence is 15 residues long. V was pared by 7 bases and J by 1 base, with 17 bases between. The CDR3 DNA sequence: TGTGCCAGCACTCAAACCCAGGGTGTATCCTACGAGCAGTACTTC. It specifies CASTQTQGVSYEQYF.

The chain uses TRBV5-4 and TRBJ2-3; 7 bases are a match to TRBD1. CDR3 size: 12 residues. The J segment lost 14 bases and the V segment lost 0 bases, leaving 6 bases of the junction unmatched. Germline V gene data show CDR1 as SGHNT and CDR2 as YYREEE (reference sequence). CDR3 DNA: TGTGCCAGCAGCTTGGAAAGAGGGGGCTTGTATTTT. This encodes CASSLERGGLYF.

This sequence joins TRBV6-6 and TRBJ2-7, with TRBD1 matching 9 bases. Germline CDR1 is MNHNY and CDR2 is SVGAGI (reference sequence). The CDR3 covers 14 residues. Trimming removed 6 bases from V and 5 bases from J; junction bases left unmatched: 8. CDR3 region: CASSTGTGYHEQYF. CDR3 nucleotides: TGTGCCAGCAGCACCGGGACAGGGTACCACGAGCAGTACTTC.

This chain connects TRBV19 to TRBJ2-1; TRBD2 aligns across 13 bases. The CDR3 is made up of 16 amino acids. Germline V gives CDR1 LNHDA, CDR2 SQIVND (reference sequence). After removal of 6 bases from V and 4 bases from J, the junction contained 6 bases not matched to a gene. The CDR3 coding sequence is TGTGCCAGTAGCCCCAGGACTAGCGGGGGTTACAATGAGCAGTTCTTC. As protein: CASSPRTSGGYNEQFF.

This clone was recorded a few times. This chain links TRBV29-1 with TRBJ1-1, with D uncertain. The CDR3 has 11 residues. The ends were cut back, 6 bases at V and 9 bases at J, with 14 bases in the middle. Germline V gene lookup returns CDR1 SQVTM and CDR2 ANQGSEA. As DNA, the CDR3 is TGCAGCGTGCTATCTGGAGAGAAAGCTTTCTTT. Its protein is CSVLSGEKAFF.

The V gene is TRBV11-2, the J gene TRBJ2-1; no clear D gene. Germline CDR1 reads SGHAT; CDR2 reads FQNNGV. Trimming removed 8 bases at V and 8 bases at J, with 16 bases between. The CDR3 has 13 residues. In nucleotides, the CDR3 is TGTGCCAGCGCTGGCATTCTTTCCGATGAGCAGTTCTTC. Translation: CASAGILSDEQFF.

This clone was counted between two and nine times. The chain employs TRBV30 and TRBJ1-2; a possible D gene is TRBD1 (5 bases). The CDR3 covers 13 residues. The germline gives CDR1 GTSNPN, CDR2 SVGIG (reference sequence). Trimming cost V 0 bases and J 7 bases, with 12 bases left between them. The CDR3 DNA follows: TGTGCCTGGAGTGTACGGGGGGAGGGTGGCTACACCTTC. Protein sequence: CAWSVRGEGGYTF. Complete variable domain (other parts from reference TRBV30 and TRBJ1-2): SQTIHQWPATLVQPVGSPLSLECTVEGTSNPNLYWYRQAAGRGLQLLFYSVGIGQISSEVPQNLSASRPQDRQFILSSKKLLLSDSGFYLCAWSVRGEGGYTFGSGTRLTVV.

This sequence joins TRBV7-8 and TRBJ2-1; D is unresolved. V lost 1 base and J 6 bases, leaving 4 bases between the germline ends. CDR3 length: 12 amino acids. Germline assignment: CDR1 SGHVS and CDR2 FQNEAQ. The CDR3 DNA reads as TGTGCCAGCAGCTTAGTAGCCAATGAGCAGTTCTTC. It encodes CASSLVANEQFF.

The gene calls are TRBV21-1 and TRBJ1-1. TRBV21-1 represents a pseudogene. The CDR3 runs 13 residues. The CDR3 nucleotides are TGTGCCAGCAGCGGTCCGGTCGGGGGTGAAGCTTTCTTT. This codes for CASSGPVGGEAFF.

This clone has just one count. The rearrangement links TRBV2 to TRBJ2-1, with 7 bases aligning to TRBD1. The V segment lost 4 bases and the J segment 4 bases; nucleotides outside the gene matches: 4. This CDR3 has 14 residues. Looked up from germline, CDR1 is SNHLY and CDR2 is FYNNEI. CDR3 loop: CASSVRDSYNEQFF. CDR3 coding DNA: TGTGCCAGCAGTGTAAGGGACAGTTACAATGAGCAGTTCTTC.

The V and J genes are TRBV7-9 and TRBJ2-5; D is undetermined. The germline V and J ends were trimmed by 5 bases and 1 base, with 2 bases remaining between them. The germline gives CDR1 SEHNR, CDR2 FQNEAQ (reference sequence). The CDR3 is 11 residues long. The CDR3 sequence: CASSPQETQYF. DNA of the CDR3: TGTGCCAGCAGCCCCCAAGAGACCCAGTACTTC.

The chain employs TRBV15 and TRBJ1-4; no definite D call. The CDR3 spans 13 residues. The ends were cut back, 0 bases at V and 5 bases at J, with 4 bases in the middle. CDR1 and CDR2 from the germline V gene are LNHNV and YYDKDF (reference sequence). CDR3 sequence: CATSRDGNEKLFF. The CDR3 DNA reads as TGTGCCACCAGCAGAGACGGGAATGAAAAACTGTTTTTT.

The CDR3 loop is CASSYSTREEGYTF. DNA of the CDR3: TGTGCCAGCAGTTACTCGACCAGGGAGGAAGGCTACACCTTC. V is TRBV6-5 and J is TRBJ1-2; possibly TRBD1 for D (5 bases). The V end lost 0 bases, the J end lost 8 bases, and 13 bases lay between the germline ends. Germline CDR1 reads MNHEY; CDR2 reads SVGAGI. The CDR3 consists of 14 residues.

The genes are TRBV7-9 and TRBJ1-2, with a weak D call TRBD1 (5 bases). V was cut by 5 bases and J by 2 bases, with 12 bases left in between. The CDR3 is 14 residues long. Germline V gene sequence: CDR1 SEHNR, CDR2 FQNEAQ (reference sequence). The CDR3 sequence is CASSQSRGNYGYTF. The CDR3 region has the DNA TGTGCCAGCAGCCAATCGCGGGGCAACTATGGCTACACCTTC.